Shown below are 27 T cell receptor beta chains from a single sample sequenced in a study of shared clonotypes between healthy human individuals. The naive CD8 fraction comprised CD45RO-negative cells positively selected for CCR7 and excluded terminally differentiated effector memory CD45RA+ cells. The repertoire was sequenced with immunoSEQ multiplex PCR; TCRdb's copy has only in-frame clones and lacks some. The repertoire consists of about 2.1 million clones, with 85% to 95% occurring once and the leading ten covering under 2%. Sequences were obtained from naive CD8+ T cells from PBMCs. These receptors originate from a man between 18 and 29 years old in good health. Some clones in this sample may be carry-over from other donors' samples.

The CDR3 spells CATSTRGYGYTF. The CDR3 DNA follows: TGTGCCACCAGCACCCGGGGATATGGCTACACCTTC. The chain couples TRBV15 to TRBJ1-2; D is unclear. V gave up 4 bases and J gave up 5 bases, with 8 bases separating them. This CDR3 spans 12 amino acids. Germline CDR1 is LNHNV and CDR2 is YYDKDF (reference sequence).

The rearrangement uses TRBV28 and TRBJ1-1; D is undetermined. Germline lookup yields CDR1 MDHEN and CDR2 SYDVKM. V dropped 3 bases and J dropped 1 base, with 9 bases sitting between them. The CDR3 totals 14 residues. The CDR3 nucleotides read TGTGCCAGCAGTTTTTGGACGGAGAACACTGAAGCTTTCTTT. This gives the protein CASSFWTENTEAFF.

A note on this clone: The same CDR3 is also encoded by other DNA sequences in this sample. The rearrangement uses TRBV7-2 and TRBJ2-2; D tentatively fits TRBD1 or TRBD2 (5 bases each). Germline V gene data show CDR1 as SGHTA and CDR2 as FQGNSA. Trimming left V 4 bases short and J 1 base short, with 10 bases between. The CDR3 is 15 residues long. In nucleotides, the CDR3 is TGTGCCAGCAGCTCGAGGGACGGGAACACCGGGGAGCTGTTTTTT. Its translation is CASSSRDGNTGELFF.

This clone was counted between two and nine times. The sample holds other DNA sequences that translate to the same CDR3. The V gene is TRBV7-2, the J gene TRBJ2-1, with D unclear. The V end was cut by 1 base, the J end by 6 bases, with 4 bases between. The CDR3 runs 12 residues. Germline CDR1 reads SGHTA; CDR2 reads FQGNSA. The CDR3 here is CASSLVGNEQFF. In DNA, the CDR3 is TGTGCCAGCAGCTTAGTCGGCAATGAGCAGTTCTTC.

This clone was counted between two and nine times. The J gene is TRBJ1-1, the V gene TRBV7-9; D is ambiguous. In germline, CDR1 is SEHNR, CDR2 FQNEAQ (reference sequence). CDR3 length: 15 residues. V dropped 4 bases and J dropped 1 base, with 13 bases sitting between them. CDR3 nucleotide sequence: TGTGCCAGCAGCTCCCCCCCAACGGGGAACACTGAAGCTTTCTTT. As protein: CASSSPPTGNTEAFF.

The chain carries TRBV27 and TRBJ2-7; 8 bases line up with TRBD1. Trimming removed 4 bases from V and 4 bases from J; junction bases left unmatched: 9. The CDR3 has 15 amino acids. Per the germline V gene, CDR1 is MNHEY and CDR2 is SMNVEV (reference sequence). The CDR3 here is CASSWTGLGGYEQYF. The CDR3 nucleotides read TGTGCCAGCAGTTGGACAGGGTTGGGTGGGTACGAGCAGTACTTC.

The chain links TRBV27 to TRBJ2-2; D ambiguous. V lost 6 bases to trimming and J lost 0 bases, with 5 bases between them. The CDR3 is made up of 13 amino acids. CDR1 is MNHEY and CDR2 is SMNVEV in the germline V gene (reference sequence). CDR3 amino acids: CASSYANTGELFF. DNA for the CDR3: TGTGCCAGCAGCTACGCGAACACCGGGGAGCTGTTTTTT.

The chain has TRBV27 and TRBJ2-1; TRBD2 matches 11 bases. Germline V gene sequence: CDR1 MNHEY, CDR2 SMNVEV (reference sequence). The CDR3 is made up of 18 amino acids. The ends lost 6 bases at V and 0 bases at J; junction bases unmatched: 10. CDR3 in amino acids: CASRLGTSGASSYNEQFF. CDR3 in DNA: TGTGCCAGCAGACTCGGGACTAGCGGTGCGAGCTCCTACAATGAGCAGTTCTTC.

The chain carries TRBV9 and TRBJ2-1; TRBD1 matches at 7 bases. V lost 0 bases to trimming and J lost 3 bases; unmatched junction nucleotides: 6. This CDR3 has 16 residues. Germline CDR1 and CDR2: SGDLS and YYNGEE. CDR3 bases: TGTGCCAGCAGCGTAGAGGTTGGGGACAGCTACAATGAGCAGTTCTTC. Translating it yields CASSVEVGDSYNEQFF.

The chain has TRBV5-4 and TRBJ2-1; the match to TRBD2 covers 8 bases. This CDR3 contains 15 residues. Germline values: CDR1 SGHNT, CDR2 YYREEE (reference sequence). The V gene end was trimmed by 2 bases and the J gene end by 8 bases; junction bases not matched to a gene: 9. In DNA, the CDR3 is TGTGCCAGCAGCTTTCTAGCGGGTAGTGGCGATGAGCAGTTCTTC. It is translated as CASSFLAGSGDEQFF. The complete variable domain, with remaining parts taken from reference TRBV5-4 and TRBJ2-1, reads ETGVTQSPTHLIKTRGQQVTLRCSSQSGHNTVSWYQQALGQGPQFIFQYYREEENGRGNFPPRFSGLQFPNYSSELNVNALELDDSALYLCASSFLAGSGDEQFFGPGTRLTVL.

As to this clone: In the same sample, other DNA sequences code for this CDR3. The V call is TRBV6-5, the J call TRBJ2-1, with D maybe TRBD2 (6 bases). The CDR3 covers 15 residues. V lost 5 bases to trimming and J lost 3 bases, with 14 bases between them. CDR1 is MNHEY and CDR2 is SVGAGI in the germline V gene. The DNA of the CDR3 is TGTGCCAGCAGTACAACGGGAGAAAGCTACAATGAGCAGTTCTTC. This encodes CASSTTGESYNEQFF.

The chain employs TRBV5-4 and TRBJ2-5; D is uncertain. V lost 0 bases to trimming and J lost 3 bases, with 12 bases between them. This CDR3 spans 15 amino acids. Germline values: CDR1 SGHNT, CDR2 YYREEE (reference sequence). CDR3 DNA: TGTGCCAGCAGCTTGGTCGGAAGAAATAAAGAGACCCAGTACTTC. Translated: CASSLVGRNKETQYF. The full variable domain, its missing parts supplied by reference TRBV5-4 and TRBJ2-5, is ETGVTQSPTHLIKTRGQQVTLRCSSQSGHNTVSWYQQALGQGPQFIFQYYREEENGRGNFPPRFSGLQFPNYSSELNVNALELDDSALYLCASSLVGRNKETQYFGPGTRLLVL.

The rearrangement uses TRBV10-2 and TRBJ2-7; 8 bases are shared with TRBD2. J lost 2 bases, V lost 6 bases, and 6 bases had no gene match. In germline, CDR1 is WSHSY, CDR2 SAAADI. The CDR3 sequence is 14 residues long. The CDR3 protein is CASSPTGLAYEQYF. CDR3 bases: TGCGCCAGCAGCCCAACGGGACTAGCCTACGAGCAGTACTTC.

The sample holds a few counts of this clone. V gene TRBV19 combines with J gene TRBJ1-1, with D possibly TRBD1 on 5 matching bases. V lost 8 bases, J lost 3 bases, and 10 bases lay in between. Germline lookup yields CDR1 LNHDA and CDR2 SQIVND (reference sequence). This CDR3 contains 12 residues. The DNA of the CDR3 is TGTGCCAGTGGGGCGGGACACACTGAAGCTTTCTTT. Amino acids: CASGAGHTEAFF.

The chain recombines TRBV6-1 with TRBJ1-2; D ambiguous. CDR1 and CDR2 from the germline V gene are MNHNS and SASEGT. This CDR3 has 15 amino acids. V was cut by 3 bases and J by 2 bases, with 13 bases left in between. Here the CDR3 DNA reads TGTGCCAGCAGTGATGGTCCGTTTGTCAACTATGGCTACACCTTC. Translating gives CASSDGPFVNYGYTF.

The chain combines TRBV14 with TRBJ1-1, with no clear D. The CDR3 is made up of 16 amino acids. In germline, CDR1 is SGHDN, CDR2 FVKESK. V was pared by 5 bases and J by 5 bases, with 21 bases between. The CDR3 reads CASSSVGSSWVTEAFF. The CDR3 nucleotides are TGTGCCAGCAGCTCGGTCGGTAGCAGCTGGGTTACTGAAGCTTTCTTT.

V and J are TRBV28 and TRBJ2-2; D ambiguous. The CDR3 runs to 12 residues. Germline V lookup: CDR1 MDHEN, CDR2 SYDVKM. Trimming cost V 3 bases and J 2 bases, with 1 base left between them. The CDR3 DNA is TGTGCCAGCAGTTTTAACACCGGGGAGCTGTTTTTT. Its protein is CASSFNTGELFF.

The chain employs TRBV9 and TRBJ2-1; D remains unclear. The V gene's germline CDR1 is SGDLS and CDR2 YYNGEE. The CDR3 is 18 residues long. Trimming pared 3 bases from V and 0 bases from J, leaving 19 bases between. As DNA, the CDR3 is TGTGCCAGCAGCGGGAGACTCCCCGTACGGTACTCCTACAATGAGCAGTTCTTC. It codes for CASSGRLPVRYSYNEQFF. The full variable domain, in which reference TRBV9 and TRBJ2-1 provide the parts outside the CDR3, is DSGVTQTPKHLITATGQRVTLRCSPRSGDLSVYWYQQSLDQGLQFLIQYYNGEERAKGNILERFSAQQFPDLHSELNLSSLELGDSALYFCASSGRLPVRYSYNEQFFGPGTRLTVL.

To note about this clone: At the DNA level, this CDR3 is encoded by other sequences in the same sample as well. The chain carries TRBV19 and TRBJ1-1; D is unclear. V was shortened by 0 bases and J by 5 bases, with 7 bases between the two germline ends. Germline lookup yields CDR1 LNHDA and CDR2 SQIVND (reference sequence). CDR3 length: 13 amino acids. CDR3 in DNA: TGTGCCAGTAGTATAGATCAGGAGACTGAAGCTTTCTTT. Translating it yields CASSIDQETEAFF.

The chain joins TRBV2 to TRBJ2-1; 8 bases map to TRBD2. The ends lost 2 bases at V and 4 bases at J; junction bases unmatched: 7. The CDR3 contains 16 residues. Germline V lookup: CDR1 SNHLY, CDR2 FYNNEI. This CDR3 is CASSELTSGWYNEQFF. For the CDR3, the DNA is TGTGCCAGCAGTGAACTAACTAGCGGATGGTACAATGAGCAGTTCTTC.

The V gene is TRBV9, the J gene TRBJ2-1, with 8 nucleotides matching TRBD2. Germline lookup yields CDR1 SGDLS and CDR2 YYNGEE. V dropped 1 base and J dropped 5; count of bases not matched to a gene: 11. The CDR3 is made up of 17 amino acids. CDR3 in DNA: TGTGCCAGCAGCGTACCGGTCCGGGAGGGCTACCACAATGAGCAGTTCTTC. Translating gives CASSVPVREGYHNEQFF.

CDR3 in amino acids: CATSREIGRLNEQYF. In DNA form, the CDR3 reads TGTGCCACCAGCAGAGAAATCGGGAGGCTCAACGAGCAGTACTTC. The chain combines TRBV15 with TRBJ2-7, with TRBD2 identical over 7 bases. Trimming took 0 bases from V and 5 from J; bases not matched to a gene: 7. The CDR3 spans 15 residues. In germline, CDR1 is LNHNV, CDR2 YYDKDF (reference sequence).

The CDR3 is CASSQVHPQVPNEQFF. CDR3 DNA: TGCGCCAGCAGCCAAGTCCACCCACAGGTCCCCAATGAGCAGTTCTTC. The rearrangement uses TRBV4-1 and TRBJ2-1, with a weak D call TRBD1 (5 bases). The V end was cut by 1 base, the J end by 6 bases, with 16 bases between. The germline CDR1 and CDR2 sequences are MGHRA and YSYEKL. The CDR3 runs 16 residues.

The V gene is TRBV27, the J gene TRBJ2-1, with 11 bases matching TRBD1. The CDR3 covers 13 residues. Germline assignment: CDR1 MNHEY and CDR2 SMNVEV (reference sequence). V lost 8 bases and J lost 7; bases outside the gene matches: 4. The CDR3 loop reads CASRGTGGNEQFF. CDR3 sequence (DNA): TGTGCCAGCCGGGGGACAGGGGGAAATGAGCAGTTCTTC.

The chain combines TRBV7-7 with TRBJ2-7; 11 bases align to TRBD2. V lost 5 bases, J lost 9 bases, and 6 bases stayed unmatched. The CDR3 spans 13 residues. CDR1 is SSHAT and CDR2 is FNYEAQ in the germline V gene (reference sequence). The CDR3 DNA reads TGTGCCAGCAGCCCGGGGACTAGCGGTGGGCAGTACTTC. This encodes CASSPGTSGGQYF.

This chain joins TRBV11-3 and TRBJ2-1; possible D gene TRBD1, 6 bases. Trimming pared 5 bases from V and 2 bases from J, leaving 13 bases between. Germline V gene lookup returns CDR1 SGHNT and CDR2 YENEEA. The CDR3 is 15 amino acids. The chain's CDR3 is CASSDRTVPYNEQFF. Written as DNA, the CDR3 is TGTGCCAGCAGCGACAGGACTGTGCCCTACAATGAGCAGTTCTTC.

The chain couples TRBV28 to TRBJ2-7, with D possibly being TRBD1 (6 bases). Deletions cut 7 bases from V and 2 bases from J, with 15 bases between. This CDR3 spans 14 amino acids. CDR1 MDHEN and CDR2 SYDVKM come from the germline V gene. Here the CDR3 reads CASKRTGTTYEQYF. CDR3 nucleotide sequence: TGTGCCAGCAAGCGGACCGGGACAACCTACGAGCAGTACTTC.